This entry is about one TCR beta chain. Germline-derived CDR1 and CDR2 are LGHNT and FRNRAP. This CDR3 is 13 amino acids long. With V trimmed by 5 bases and J by 11 bases, 6 bases remained unmatched. This sample stems from a study of cytotoxic CD8 clonotypes in ibrutinib-treated CLL. About the study: Samples yielded averages of about 250,000 productive templates and tens of thousands of productive rearrangements.

Investigators sought sequencing depths of between 1 in 200,000 and 1 in 1 million T cells. TCRdb's table, derived via immunoSEQ multiplex PCR, lists solely in-frame clones and lacks some. The sample has more than 150,000 clones, over 60% seen once. This sequence originates from a human donor with chronic lymphocytic leukemia. V and J are TRBV12-5 and TRBJ1-1; TRBD1 matches at 12 bases. This specimen consisted of PBMCs, obtained after 24 months of ibrutinib treatment. CDR3: CASGLGTGGAAFF. CDR3 sequence (DNA): TGTGCTAGTGGTCTTGGGACAGGGGGCGCGGCTTTCTTT. The full variable domain, rest sourced from reference TRBV12-5 and TRBJ1-1, is DARVTQTPRHKVTEMGQEVTMRCQPILGHNTVFWYRQTMMQGLELLAYFRNRAPLDDSGMPKDRFSAEMPDATLATLKIQPSEPRDSAVYFCASGLGTGGAAFFGQGTRLTVV.